Listed below are T cell receptor beta chains from one sample, sequenced in a study of shared clonotypes between healthy human individuals. The repertoire was sequenced with immunoSEQ multiplex PCR; TCRdb's copy has only in-frame clones and lacks some. The data hold a few million clones, with about 92% observed a single time. Sequenced material: naive CD4+ T cells sorted from blood. These receptors originate from a young man in good health. Each CDR3 is given with its conserved first and last residue. A D gene is named only where the DNA matches it firmly. Expanded clones get a size class; other rows say once, few or many, or leave the size out.

d_call clone_size j_call v_call cdr3_aa cdr3_nt
NA NA TRBJ1-1 TRBV20-1 CSAKLTEAFF TGCAGTGCCAAATTAACTGAAGCTTTCTTT
TRBD2 NA TRBJ2-1 TRBV7-9 CASSSERGRGNEQFF TGTGCCAGCAGCTCAGAGCGGGGGCGGGGCAATGAGCAGTTCTTC
NA NA TRBJ1-2 TRBV20-1 CSASPGYGYTF TGCAGTGCTAGTCCTGGCTATGGCTACACCTTC
NA NA TRBJ2-3 TRBV10-2 CASSERTHRAPDTQYF TGCGCCAGCAGTGAGAGGACTCACAGGGCACCAGATACGCAGTATTTT
NA NA TRBJ1-3 TRBV4-1 CASSQDGGLGGAAGNTIYF TGCGCCAGCAGCCAAGATGGGGGGTTGGGAGGGGCGGCAGGAAACACCATATATTTT
TRBD1 NA TRBJ2-1 TRBV7-2 CASSRGQAGEQFF TGTGCCAGCAGCAGAGGACAGGCTGGTGAGCAGTTCTTC
TRBD2 NA TRBJ2-3 TRBV11-2 CASSLGLAGGLDTQYF TGTGCCAGCAGCTTAGGACTAGCGGGAGGGCTAGATACGCAGTATTTT
TRBD2 NA TRBJ2-1 TRBV5-1 CASSIRTSGGYNEQFF TGCGCCAGCAGCATTCGGACTAGCGGAGGATACAATGAGCAGTTCTTC
NA NA TRBJ1-6 TRBV7-2 CASSLNQGHNSPLHF TGTGCCAGCAGCTTAAACCAGGGCCATAATTCACCCCTCCACTTT
NA NA TRBJ2-1 TRBV7-9 CASSLALGGGNEQFF TGTGCCAGCAGCTTAGCGCTCGGAGGTGGAAATGAGCAGTTCTTC
TRBD1 NA TRBJ2-1 TRBV5-1 CASSLWTGNLNEQFF TGCGCCAGCAGCTTGTGGACAGGGAATTTAAATGAGCAGTTCTTC
NA NA TRBJ1-5 TRBV19 CASSIFQGTDQPQHF TGTGCCAGTAGTATCTTTCAGGGTACGGATCAGCCCCAGCATTTT
TRBD1 NA TRBJ1-1 TRBV6-1 CASRGTGETEAFF TGTGCCAGCAGGGGGACAGGGGAAACTGAAGCTTTCTTT
TRBD2 NA TRBJ2-3 TRBV5-1 CASSSILAGGPTGAGDTQYF TGCGCCAGCAGCTCGATCCTAGCGGGGGGGCCTACTGGGGCCGGGGATACGCAGTATTTT
TRBD1 NA TRBJ2-1 TRBV29-1 CSGTGRFTDEQFF TGCAGCGGGACAGGGCGGTTTACAGATGAGCAGTTCTTC
NA few TRBJ1-1 TRBV19 CASNSAMNTEAFF TGTGCCAGTAACTCCGCCATGAACACTGAAGCTTTCTTT
TRBD1 NA TRBJ1-4 TRBV5-5 CASSWRQGATNEKLFF TGTGCCAGCAGCTGGCGACAGGGGGCAACTAATGAAAAACTGTTTTTT
TRBD2 NA TRBJ2-3 TRBV9 CASSTREGGADTQYF TGTGCCAGCAGCACGCGGGAGGGCGGGGCAGATACGCAGTATTTT
NA NA TRBJ2-7 TRBV29-1 CSVTTTSSYEQYF TGCAGCGTTACGACGACATCATCCTACGAGCAGTACTTC
NA NA TRBJ2-3 TRBV4-2 CASSQGSRQGTDTQYF TGTGCCAGCAGCCAAGGGTCGAGACAGGGCACAGATACGCAGTATTTT
TRBD1 NA TRBJ1-4 TRBV19 CASRFPGQRDEKLFF TGTGCCAGTAGATTCCCGGGACAGCGAGATGAAAAACTGTTTTTT
NA NA TRBJ2-2 TRBV21-1 CASSNRLGNTGELFF TGTGCCAGCAGCAACCGGCTGGGAAACACCGGGGAGCTGTTTTTT
TRBD1 NA TRBJ2-4 TRBV29-1 CSGTDRGENIQYF TGCAGCGGCACGGACAGGGGGGAAAACATTCAGTACTTC
TRBD2 NA TRBJ2-7 TRBV7-9 CASSLFGTRDYEQYF TGTGCCAGCAGCTTATTCGGGACTAGGGACTACGAGCAGTACTTC
NA NA TRBJ2-2 TRBV4-3 CASSQVEGNTGELFF TGCGCCAGCAGCCAAGTCGAGGGGAACACCGGGGAGCTGTTTTTT
NA NA TRBJ2-1 TRBV13 CASSLRDRPNGEQFF TGTGCCAGCAGCCTGCGAGACAGGCCTAATGGTGAGCAGTTCTTC
NA NA TRBJ2-3 TRBV18 CASSPGSSTDTQYF TGTGCCAGCTCACCAGGGTCTAGCACAGATACGCAGTATTTT
NA NA TRBJ2-1 TRBV6-5 CASSYPTDGEQFF TGTGCCAGCAGTTACCCAACCGATGGTGAGCAGTTCTTC
TRBD1 NA TRBJ2-5 TRBV2 CASGGQPQETQYF TGTGCCAGCGGGGGACAGCCCCAAGAGACCCAGTACTTC
TRBD2 once TRBJ2-5 TRBV7-9 CASSLPLAGVETQYF TGTGCCAGCAGCTTACCCCTAGCGGGGGTGGAGACCCAGTACTTC
TRBD1 NA TRBJ1-2 TRBV18 CASSPDRVVREGYTF TGTGCCAGCTCACCCGACAGGGTCGTTCGGGAGGGCTACACCTTC
TRBD2 NA TRBJ2-5 TRBV11-2 CASSLYGTRGRGQETQYF TGTGCCAGCAGCTTATATGGTACCCGCGGGAGGGGTCAAGAGACCCAGTACTTC
NA NA TRBJ2-7 TRBV5-1 CASSLGVSSYEQYF TGCGCCAGCAGCTTGGGGGTGAGCTCCTACGAGCAGTACTTC
TRBD1 NA TRBJ2-3 TRBV2 CASSETGTGADTQYF TGTGCCAGCAGCGAGACCGGGACAGGGGCAGATACGCAGTATTTT
TRBD1 NA TRBJ1-1 TRBV10-1 CASSTGGASTEAFF TGCGCCAGCAGCACAGGGGGCGCATCCACTGAAGCTTTCTTT
NA NA TRBJ1-1 TRBV5-4 CASSLGLTANTEAFF TGTGCCAGCAGCTTGGGCTTAACAGCGAACACTGAAGCTTTCTTT
NA NA TRBJ2-3 TRBV4-1 CASSQEGGIVDTQYF TGCGCCAGCAGCCAAGAAGGGGGAATAGTAGATACGCAGTATTTT
TRBD1 NA TRBJ1-1 TRBV11-3 CASSLGQGGEAFF TGTGCCAGCAGCCTGGGACAGGGAGGCGAAGCTTTCTTT
TRBD1 NA TRBJ1-1 TRBV6-6 CASSFLQGGNTEAFF TGTGCCAGCAGTTTCCTACAGGGGGGGAACACTGAAGCTTTCTTT
TRBD2 NA TRBJ2-7 TRBV7-9 CASSDPGLAGSSSYEQYF TGTGCCAGCAGCGATCCGGGACTAGCGGGCTCGAGCTCCTACGAGCAGTACTTC
NA NA TRBJ1-3 TRBV6-1 CATNLAISGNTIYF TGTGCCACAAACCTGGCGATCTCTGGAAACACCATATATTTT
NA few TRBJ1-1 TRBV30 CAWSRSVGGYTEAFF TGTGCCTGGAGCCGGTCTGTGGGGGGATATACTGAAGCTTTCTTT
NA NA TRBJ1-4 TRBV2 CASSDLGRLSEKLFF TGTGCCAGCAGTGATCTAGGGCGCCTAAGCGAAAAACTGTTTTTT
TRBD1 NA TRBJ2-1 TRBV6-6 CASRFPGQGVDNEQFF TGTGCCAGCAGATTTCCGGGACAGGGGGTTGACAATGAGCAGTTCTTC
NA NA TRBJ1-1 TRBV6-4 CAGSDESGFEAFF TGTGCCGGCAGTGACGAGTCTGGATTTGAAGCTTTCTTT
TRBD1 NA TRBJ2-5 TRBV18 CASSPQDRVATQYF TGTGCCAGCTCACCACAGGACAGGGTCGCGACCCAGTACTTC